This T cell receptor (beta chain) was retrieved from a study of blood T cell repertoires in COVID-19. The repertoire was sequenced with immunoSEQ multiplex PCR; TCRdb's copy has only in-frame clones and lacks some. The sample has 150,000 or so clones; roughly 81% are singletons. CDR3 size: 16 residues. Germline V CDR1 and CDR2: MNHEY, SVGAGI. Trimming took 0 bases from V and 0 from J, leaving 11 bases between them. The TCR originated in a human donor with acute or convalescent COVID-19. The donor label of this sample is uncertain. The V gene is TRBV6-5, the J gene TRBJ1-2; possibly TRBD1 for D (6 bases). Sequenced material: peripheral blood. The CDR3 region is CASSYSGQLPNYGYTF. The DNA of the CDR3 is TGTGCCAGCAGTTACTCTGGACAGCTTCCTAACTATGGCTACACCTTC.